These T cell receptor beta chains were read from a single sample in a study of blood T cell repertoires in COVID-19. Repertoires were generated with immunoSEQ multiplex PCR, while TCRdb's copy carries only in-frame clones and drops some. The table shows 350,000 to 450,000 clones, with around nine tenths occurring only once. The sequencing input was PBMCs or T cells enriched from blood (not recorded which). The source of these receptors is a woman between 18 and 29 years old who had been exposed to COVID-19. CDR3s leave out the opening cysteine and the closing phenylalanine or tryptophan. Clone sizes are given selectively: once, few, many, or a class where the clone is expanded.

v_gene	abundance	CDR3aa
TRBV4-1	.	ASSPMARGKDQETQY
TRBV6-5	.	ASSYWQADTQY
TRBV11-3	.	ASSFRRDTGELF
TRBV28	.	ASSTRWLAGADTQY
TRBV5-1	few	ASSSGQPSEPQH
TRBV28	.	ASTTSGNTEAF
TRBV5-1	once	ASSLESGLNEQY
TRBV5-8	.	ASSFASQETQY
TRBV28	.	ASSLPGVETEAF
TRBV2	.	ASTGLAASTDTQY
TRBV2	.	ASSRRTGDAYT
TRBV6-1	once	ASSVTSSGRSSYNEQF
TRBV20-1	.	SASDLAGGNTGELF
TRBV13	.	ASSPRPSNLITDIQY
TRBV7-6	.	ASSLDQGLSTEAF
TRBV2	.	ASRRDRNTGELF
TRBV5-1	.	ASSLTSGVSYNEQF
TRBV28	.	ASTQGARNYGYT
TRBV3-1/TRBV3-2	.	ASSLTGGEREKLF
TRBV7-2	few	ASSRAGTANEKLF
TRBV2	.	ASSEGGQGGDEQF
TRBV5-4	.	ASSRDRGEEKLF
TRBV11-2	.	ASSLHAGGINQPQH
TRBV10-1	few	ASSDPRTSGSGDEQF
TRBV2	.	ASRAEGATEAF